A selection of T cell receptor beta chains follows, all from one sample in a study of PD-1 blockade in classical Hodgkin lymphoma. Here immunoSEQ multiplex PCR was the method, and the copy in TCRdb shows in-frame clones only, minus some. Of 100,000 to 130,000 clones in the sample, 70% to 90% are singletons; the top ten hold just under 20%. The material was peripheral blood mononuclear cells (PBMCs), obtained before the second cycle of nivolumab. These receptors all come from a human donor with classical Hodgkin lymphoma. Each CDR3 is given with its conserved first and last residue. The D gene is left open where the match is weak. The size entry is marked missing in some rows and otherwise reads once, few, many or a size class.

V gene	D gene	J gene	clone size	CDR3 protein	CDR3 DNA
TRBV2	NA	TRBJ2-5	NA	CASAGTVQETQYF	TGTGCCAGCGCGGGGACAGTCCAAGAGACCCAGTACTTC
TRBV7-2	TRBD1	TRBJ1-5	few	CASSPQGAGQPQHF	TGTGCCAGCAGCCCCCAGGGGGCGGGCCAGCCCCAGCATTTT
TRBV5-5	NA	TRBJ1-5	NA	CASSLVGGNQPQHF	TGTGCCAGCAGCCTGGTCGGGGGCAATCAGCCCCAGCATTTT
TRBV4-3	NA	TRBJ2-3	NA	CASSQWGQGENTDTQYF	TGCGCCAGCAGCCAATGGGGCCAAGGGGAGAACACAGATACGCAGTATTTT
TRBV6-1	NA	TRBJ1-2	NA	CASSEAGANYGYTF	TGTGCCAGCAGTGAGGCGGGGGCAAACTATGGCTACACCTTC
TRBV28	NA	TRBJ2-7	NA	CASSLNRVYEQYF	TGTGCCAGCAGTTTAAACAGGGTCTACGAGCAGTACTTC
TRBV1	NA	TRBJ1-1	NA	CTSSQEEPTGGDTEAFF	TGCACCAGCAGCCAAGAGGAACCGACAGGTGGGGACACTGAAGCTTTCTTT
TRBV6-5	NA	TRBJ1-1	NA	CASSYQGTTEAFF	TGTGCCAGCAGTTACCAGGGGACGACTGAAGCTTTCTTT
TRBV7-4	TRBD2	TRBJ2-3	NA	CASSLAGPGLAGEATQYF	TGTGCCAGCAGCTTAGCGGGACCCGGACTAGCGGGAGAAGCTACGCAGTATTTT
TRBV5-5	TRBD1	TRBJ2-7	NA	CASSLTPGSGQTSYEQYF	TGTGCCAGCAGCTTGACTCCCGGATCGGGACAGACTTCCTACGAGCAGTACTTC
TRBV11-2	TRBD1	TRBJ2-3	NA	CASSMTGPSTDTQYF	TGTGCCAGCAGCATGACAGGGCCCTCCACAGATACGCAGTATTTT
TRBV6-5	NA	TRBJ2-7	NA	CASCGTPLAREQYF	TGTGCCAGCTGCGGGACACCCCTGGCGAGGGAGCAGTACTTC
TRBV29-1	NA	TRBJ1-2	NA	CSVEDRQNSLWSYTF	TGCAGCGTTGAAGATCGACAGAATTCTCTATGGAGCTACACCTTC
TRBV2	NA	TRBJ2-7	NA	CASSEGPSATSYEQYF	TGTGCCAGCAGTGAAGGCCCTAGCGCTACCTCCTACGAGCAGTACTTC
TRBV2	NA	TRBJ2-2	NA	CASPRDKIANTGELFF	TGTGCCAGCCCACGGGACAAGATCGCGAACACCGGGGAGCTGTTTTTT
TRBV28	NA	TRBJ2-2	NA	CASSLYLNTGELFF	TGTGCCAGCAGTTTATACCTGAACACCGGGGAGCTGTTTTTT
TRBV4-1	TRBD2	TRBJ2-7	NA	CASRLSSGSTYEQYF	TGCGCCAGCAGACTTTCTAGCGGGAGCACCTACGAGCAGTACTTC
TRBV5-1	TRBD2	TRBJ2-2	once	CASTWLAGGTGELFF	TGCGCCAGCACCTGGCTAGCGGGAGGCACCGGGGAGCTGTTTTTT
TRBV28	NA	TRBJ1-5	once	CASSFGFQPQHF	TGTGCCAGCAGTTTTGGTTTTCAGCCCCAGCATTTT
TRBV30	NA	TRBJ1-1	NA	CAWSVRGPDPEAFF	TGTGCCTGGAGTGTCCGGGGACCGGACCCTGAAGCTTTCTTT
TRBV5-1	NA	TRBJ2-1	NA	CASSVLGIGQFF	TGCGCCAGCAGCGTTCTGGGAATTGGGCAGTTCTTC
TRBV28	NA	TRBJ2-7	NA	CASSLSFLAKYEQYF	TGTGCCAGCAGTTTATCCTTCCTAGCGAAATACGAGCAGTACTTC
TRBV7-2	TRBD1	TRBJ2-5	once	CASSSDREETQYF	TGTGCCAGCAGCTCCGACAGGGAAGAGACCCAGTACTTC
TRBV7-9	TRBD2	TRBJ2-1	NA	CASSSSGSKVEQFF	TGTGCCAGCAGCTCAAGCGGGAGTAAAGTTGAGCAGTTCTTC
TRBV25-1	NA	TRBJ2-1	NA	CASSEWDLSSSYNEQFF	TGTGCCAGCAGTGAATGGGACCTCTCTAGCTCCTACAATGAGCAGTTCTTC
TRBV6-5	NA	TRBJ1-5	NA	CASSTGSQPQHF	TGTGCCAGCTCTACGGGGAGTCAGCCCCAGCATTTT
TRBV19	NA	TRBJ2-7	NA	CASSTTRAGEQYF	TGTGCCAGTAGTACAACCAGGGCGGGGGAGCAGTACTTC
TRBV18	NA	TRBJ2-6	NA	CASSPPAGANVLTF	TGTGCCAGCTCACCACCGGCTGGGGCCAACGTCCTGACTTTC
TRBV4-2	TRBD2	TRBJ2-7	NA	CASSQEAGTSGSSAYEQYF	TGTGCCAGCAGCCAGGAAGCCGGGACTAGTGGGAGTTCGGCGTACGAGCAGTACTTC
TRBV2	TRBD2	TRBJ2-1	NA	CASGGLAGNEQFF	TGTGCCAGTGGTGGACTAGCTGGCAACGAGCAGTTCTTC
TRBV7-2	NA	TRBJ2-7	NA	CASSLFKGGDHEQYF	TGTGCCAGCAGCTTATTCAAAGGAGGGGATCACGAGCAGTACTTC
TRBV18	NA	TRBJ1-5	NA	CASSLGTGQRYQPQHF	TGTGCCAGCTCACTGGGGACTGGCCAAAGGTATCAGCCCCAGCATTTT
TRBV30	TRBD2	TRBJ2-7	NA	CAWSPLAGEVYEQYF	TGTGCCTGGAGTCCCTTAGCGGGAGAGGTTTACGAGCAGTACTTC
TRBV5-1	TRBD1	TRBJ2-5	NA	CASKGDRSSETQYF	TGCGCCAGCAAAGGGGACAGATCCTCGGAGACCCAGTACTTC
TRBV25-1	TRBD1	TRBJ1-1	NA	CASRTGARQNTEAFF	TGTGCCAGCAGAACAGGGGCCCGCCAGAACACTGAAGCTTTCTTT
TRBV5-1	NA	TRBJ2-2	few	CASSLSGRSTGELFF	TGCGCCAGCAGCTTGAGTGGGAGAAGCACCGGGGAGCTGTTTTTT
TRBV19	NA	TRBJ1-1	NA	CASSIYTRDKYTEAFF	TGTGCCAGTAGTATTTACACCCGGGACAAATACACTGAAGCTTTCTTT
TRBV6-1	NA	TRBJ1-1	NA	CASSGTGEAFF	TGTGCCAGCAGTGGTACAGGTGAAGCTTTCTTT
TRBV7-9	NA	TRBJ2-3	once	CASSLVLASRTSTDTQYF	TGTGCCAGCAGCTTAGTCTTAGCTAGCCGAACTAGCACAGATACGCAGTATTTT
TRBV30	NA	TRBJ2-1	NA	CAWRRPWDRDNEQFF	TGTGCCTGGAGGCGCCCTTGGGATCGCGACAATGAGCAGTTCTTC
TRBV4-1	NA	TRBJ1-3	NA	CASSQVIQASGNTIYF	TGCGCCAGCAGCCAAGTGATCCAGGCCTCTGGAAACACCATATATTTT
TRBV7-9	NA	TRBJ1-3	once	CASSLMGSGNTIYF	TGTGCCAGCAGCTTAATGGGCTCTGGAAACACCATATATTTT
TRBV6-5	TRBD1	TRBJ1-3	once	CASSRTGGNTIYF	TGTGCCAGCAGCCGGACAGGAGGAAACACCATATATTTT
TRBV27	TRBD2	TRBJ2-2	NA	CASSLSLIPTTRLGLAGGTGELFF	TGTGCCAGCAGTTTATCTCTCATCCCCACCACCCGCTTAGGACTAGCGGGAGGGACCGGGGAGCTGTTTTTT
TRBV6-5	NA	TRBJ1-2	NA	CASSYGGIYGYTF	TGTGCCAGCAGTTACGGGGGCATCTATGGCTACACCTTC
TRBV28	TRBD1	TRBJ1-5	NA	CASSFFGRDRGSRNQPQHF	TGTGCCAGCAGTTTTTTTGGTCGCGACAGGGGGTCGCGGAATCAGCCCCAGCATTTT
TRBV28	NA	TRBJ1-1	NA	CASSLTGTGDTEAFF	TGTGCCAGCAGTCTTACCGGGACTGGGGACACTGAAGCTTTCTTT
TRBV7-2	NA	TRBJ2-2	NA	CASSFGTTGELFF	TGTGCCAGCAGCTTTGGGACCACCGGGGAGCTGTTTTTT
TRBV29-1	NA	TRBJ1-1	NA	CSVAGWMAHTEAFF	TGCAGCGTTGCAGGGTGGATGGCGCACACTGAAGCTTTCTTT
TRBV25-1	NA	TRBJ2-2	NA	CASSVGGSNTGELFF	TGTGCCAGCAGTGTTGGCGGATCAAACACCGGGGAGCTGTTTTTT
TRBV6-5	NA	TRBJ2-7	NA	CASSYGDSRYF	TGTGCCAGCAGTTACGGGGATTCCCGGTACTTC